This TCR beta chain originates from a study of CD8+CD57+ T cells in acquired aplastic anemia. Broader study findings: Patients and controls were not found to differ significantly in CD8+ Simpson's diversity.

As regards this clonotype: No antigen is known for it.

V lost 5 bases, J lost 0 bases, and 6 bases stayed unmatched. Germline lookup yields CDR1 SGHTA and CDR2 FQGTGA. The CDR3 totals 16 residues. Flow cytometry had shown expanded CD8+CD57+ cells in the patients chosen for sequencing. The patients, all of them, had severe acquired aplastic anemia. CDR3 and TCR beta VDJ profiling relied on genomic DNA as the template. One entry per CDR3 protein results from TCRdb running MiXCR on the reads. Of about half a million distinct CDR3 sequences listed, around a third were seen once; the top ten hold about 0.8%. The clonotype comes from a human donor with aplastic anemia. Specimen: sorted CD4+, CD8+, or CD8+CD57+ T cells (not recorded which) from PBMCs. The genes are TRBV7-3 and TRBJ2-2; 7 bases are shared with TRBD2. CDR3 sequence reads: CASSPHGGANTGELFF. The CDR3, as DNA: TGTGCCAGCAGCCCGCATGGGGGGGCGAACACCGGGGAGCTGTTTTTT.